The source of this TCR beta chain is a study of blood T cell repertoires in COVID-19. Here immunoSEQ multiplex PCR was the method, and the copy in TCRdb shows in-frame clones only, minus some. The data contain some 320,000 clones, roughly nine tenths of them singletons. Trimming stripped 6 bases from V and 3 bases from J, with 9 bases between. The CDR3 is made up of 13 amino acids. CDR1 and CDR2 from the germline V gene are LNHDA and SQIVND (reference sequence). The V and J genes are TRBV19 and TRBJ1-3; D uncertain. This TCR was recovered from a woman between 50 and 59 years old who had been exposed to COVID-19. The sample taken for sequencing was PBMCs or T cells enriched from blood (not recorded which). CDR3 DNA: TGTGCCAGTAGATGGGCGGGTGGAAACACCATATATTTT. Its protein is CASRWAGGNTIYF.